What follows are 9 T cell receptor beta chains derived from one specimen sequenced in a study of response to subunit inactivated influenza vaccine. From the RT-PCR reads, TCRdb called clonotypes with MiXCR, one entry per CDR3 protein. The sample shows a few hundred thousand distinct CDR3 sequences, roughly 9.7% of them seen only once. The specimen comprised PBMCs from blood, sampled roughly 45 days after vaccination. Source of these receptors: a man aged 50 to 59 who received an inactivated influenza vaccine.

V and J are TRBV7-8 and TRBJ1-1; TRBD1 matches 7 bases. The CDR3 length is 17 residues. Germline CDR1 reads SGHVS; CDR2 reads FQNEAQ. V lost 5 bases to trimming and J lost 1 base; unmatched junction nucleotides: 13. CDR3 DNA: TGTGCCAGCAGCCCCAGCGGGACAGCAAGGCCGAACACTGAAGCTTTCTTT. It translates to CASSPSGTARPNTEAFF. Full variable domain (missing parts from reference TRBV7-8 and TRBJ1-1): GAGVSQSPRYKVAKRGQDVALRCDPISGHVSLFWYQQALGQGPEFLTYFQNEAQLDKSGLPSDRFFAERPEGSVSTLKIQRTQQEDSAVYLCASSPSGTARPNTEAFFGQGTRLTVV.

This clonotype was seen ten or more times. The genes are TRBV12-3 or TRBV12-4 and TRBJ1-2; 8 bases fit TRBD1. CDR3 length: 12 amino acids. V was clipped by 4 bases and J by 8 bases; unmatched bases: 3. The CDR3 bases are TGTGCCAGCAGTTCGGACAGGGAAGGCTACACCTTC. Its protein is CASSSDREGYTF.

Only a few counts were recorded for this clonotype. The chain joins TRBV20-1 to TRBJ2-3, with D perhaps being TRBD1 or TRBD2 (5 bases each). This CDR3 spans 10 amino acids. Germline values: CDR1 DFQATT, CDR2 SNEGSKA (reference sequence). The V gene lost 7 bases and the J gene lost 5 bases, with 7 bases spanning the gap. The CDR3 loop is CSGGVDTQYF. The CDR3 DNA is TGCAGTGGAGGGGTAGATACGCAGTATTTT.

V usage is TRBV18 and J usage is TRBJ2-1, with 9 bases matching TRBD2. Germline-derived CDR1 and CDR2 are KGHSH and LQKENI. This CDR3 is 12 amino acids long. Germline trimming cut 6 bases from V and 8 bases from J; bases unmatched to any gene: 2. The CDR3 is CASSRLADEQFF. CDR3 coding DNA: TGTGCCAGCTCCCGACTAGCGGATGAGCAGTTCTTC.

CDR3 sequence reads: CSVTSGAQPQHF. Written as DNA, the CDR3 is TGCAGTGTAACGTCAGGCGCGCAGCCCCAGCATTTT. The J gene is TRBJ1-5, the V gene TRBV20-1; D unresolved. CDR3 size: 12 residues. CDR1 DFQATT and CDR2 SNEGSKA come from the germline V gene (reference sequence). V gave up 7 bases and J gave up 7 bases, with 14 bases separating them.

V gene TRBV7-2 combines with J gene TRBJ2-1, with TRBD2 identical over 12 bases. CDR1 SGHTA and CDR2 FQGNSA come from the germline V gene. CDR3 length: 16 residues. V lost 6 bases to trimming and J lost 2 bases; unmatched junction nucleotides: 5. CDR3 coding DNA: TGTGCCAGCAGACGGACTAGCGGGAACACCTACAATGAGCAGTTCTTC. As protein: CASRRTSGNTYNEQFF.

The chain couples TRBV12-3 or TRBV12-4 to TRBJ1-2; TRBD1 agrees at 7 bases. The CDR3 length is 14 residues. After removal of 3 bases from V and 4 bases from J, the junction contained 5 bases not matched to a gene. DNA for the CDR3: TGTGCCAGCAGTTTTAGAGGGGGCAGCTATGGCTACACCTTC. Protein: CASSFRGGSYGYTF.

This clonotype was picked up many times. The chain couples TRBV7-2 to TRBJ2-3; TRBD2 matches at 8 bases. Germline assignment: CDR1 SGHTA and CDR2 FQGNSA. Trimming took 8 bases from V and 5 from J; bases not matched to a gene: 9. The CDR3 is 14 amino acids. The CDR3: CASGVGGGRDTQYF. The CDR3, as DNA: TGTGCCAGCGGAGTCGGCGGGGGGAGAGATACGCAGTATTTT.

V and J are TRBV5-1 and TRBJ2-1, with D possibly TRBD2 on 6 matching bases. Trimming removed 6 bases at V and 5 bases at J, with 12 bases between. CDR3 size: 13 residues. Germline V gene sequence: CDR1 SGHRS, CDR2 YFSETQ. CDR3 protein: CASNFGGNNEQFF. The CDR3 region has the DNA TGCGCCAGCAACTTCGGGGGAAACAATGAGCAGTTCTTC.